A selection of T cell receptor beta chains follows, all from one sample in a study of identical twins. TCRdb re-called the 5' RACE reads with MiXCR, one entry per CDR3 protein. The sample shows 500,000 or so distinct CDR3 sequences, less than 25% of them seen only once. These data also featured in a second study, about T cells expressing NK-cell markers.

Sequencing was done on a sample of CD4+ T cells sorted from blood. These receptors were obtained from a woman between 18 and 30 years old in good health. Each CDR3 is given with its conserved first and last residue. D genes are given only for firm matches. Size is stated for part of the rows, as once, few or many counts, or as a class when the clone is expanded.

d_call clone_size j_call v_call cdr3_aa cdr3_nt
TRBD1 few TRBJ1-3 TRBV20-1 CSAPGQFSGNTIYF TGCAGTGCCCCGGGACAGTTCTCTGGAAACACCATATATTTT
NA few TRBJ2-1 TRBV2 CASSDRFSEQFF TGTGCCAGCAGCGACAGGTTCAGTGAGCAGTTCTTC
TRBD2 few TRBJ2-1 TRBV20-1 CSARAMAGDLYNEQFF TGCAGTGCTCGAGCAATGGCGGGGGATCTCTACAATGAGCAGTTCTTC
NA NA TRBJ2-1 TRBV15 CATSISTGTEYNEQFF TGTGCCACCAGCATCTCGACGGGGACTGAATACAATGAGCAGTTCTTC
TRBD2 NA TRBJ2-1 TRBV6-5 CASSHGTSGTYNEQFF TGTGCCAGCAGTCACGGGACTAGCGGGACCTACAATGAGCAGTTCTTC
NA few TRBJ1-2 TRBV7-9 CASSLGDGNYGYTF TGTGCCAGCAGCTTGGGGGACGGAAACTATGGCTACACCTTC
NA NA TRBJ1-1 TRBV20-1 CSATNPLNTEAFF TGCAGTGCTACTAATCCATTGAACACTGAAGCTTTCTTT
TRBD1 NA TRBJ1-2 TRBV19 CASSIPGSRQGLSYTF TGTGCCAGTAGTATTCCAGGATCAAGACAGGGGTTGAGCTACACCTTC
NA few TRBJ2-1 TRBV20-1 CSAVLPPYNEQFF TGCAGTGCTGTACTACCTCCCTACAATGAGCAGTTCTTC
TRBD2 NA TRBJ2-1 TRBV6-2/TRBV6-3 CASRITDLGPGLESAEQFF TGTGCCAGCCGAATCACAGATCTGGGCCCGGGACTAGAATCTGCTGAGCAGTTCTTC
TRBD1 NA TRBJ1-1 TRBV6-2/TRBV6-3 CASSSYRGGNTEAFF TGTGCCAGCAGCTCTTACAGGGGAGGGAACACTGAAGCTTTCTTT
NA NA TRBJ2-5 TRBV7-2 CASSLRLLETQYF TGTGCCAGCAGCTTGCGACTATTGGAGACCCAGTACTTC
TRBD1 few TRBJ1-1 TRBV9 CASSNRQGASQTSEAFF TGTGCCAGCAGCAACCGACAGGGGGCAAGTCAGACAAGTGAAGCTTTCTTT
TRBD1 few TRBJ1-5 TRBV4-2 CASSPGTRQGISGNQPQHF TGTGCCAGCAGCCCGGGGACCCGACAGGGGATCTCCGGCAATCAGCCCCAGCATTTT
NA few TRBJ2-6 TRBV20-1 CSAAGSSSGANVLTF TGCAGTGCGGCAGGATCCAGCTCTGGGGCCAACGTCCTGACTTTC
NA few TRBJ2-3 TRBV7-9 CASSPPSDTQYF TGTGCCAGCAGCCCCCCCTCAGATACGCAGTATTTT
NA NA TRBJ2-5 TRBV29-1 CSVDLARAGETQYF TGCAGCGTTGATCTCGCTAGGGCGGGCGAGACCCAGTACTTC
TRBD2 few TRBJ2-1 TRBV29-1 CSAGLAGEVRANEQFF TGCAGCGCTGGACTAGCGGGAGAGGTTCGAGCGAATGAGCAGTTCTTC
TRBD1 few TRBJ2-5 TRBV5-1 CASSVNRGDETQYF TGCGCCAGCAGCGTAAACAGGGGTGACGAGACCCAGTACTTC
NA few TRBJ2-3 TRBV6-1 CASSRQEDSTDTQYF TGTGCCAGCAGTCGCCAGGAAGATAGCACAGATACGCAGTATTTT
TRBD1 NA TRBJ1-2 TRBV12-3/TRBV12-4 CASRYRGGCTF TGTGCCAGCAGGTACAGGGGTGGTTGTACCTTC
NA NA TRBJ1-1 TRBV18 CASSPGRDEAFF TGTGCCAGCTCCCCAGGCAGGGATGAAGCTTTCTTT
NA few TRBJ1-2 TRBV11-2 CASSLTAGGYTF TGTGCCAGCAGCTTAACAGCGGGAGGCTACACCTTC
NA NA TRBJ2-5 TRBV20-1 CSATGAQETQYF TGCAGTGCTACCGGCGCTCAAGAGACCCAGTACTTC
NA NA TRBJ1-4 TRBV7-9 CASSPTGQRLYF TGTGCCAGCAGCCCAACGGGACAAAGGCTCTATTTT
TRBD1 few TRBJ1-1 TRBV3-1 CASSQIQGALGAFF TGTGCCAGCAGCCAAATACAGGGGGCGCTGGGGGCTTTCTTT
NA few TRBJ2-1 TRBV12-3/TRBV12-4 CASSLSHRVRAAEQFF TGTGCCAGCAGTTTAAGCCATCGTGTCAGGGCCGCTGAGCAGTTCTTC
TRBD1 NA TRBJ1-2 TRBV5-1 CASSLTPRGHYGYTF TGCGCCAGCAGCCTGACCCCCAGGGGGCACTATGGCTACACCTTC
TRBD2 NA TRBJ2-1 TRBV20-1 CSASRLARDEQFF TGCAGTGCTAGCCGACTAGCGAGGGATGAGCAGTTCTTC
NA NA TRBJ1-6 TRBV20-1 CSARRGNSPLHF TGCAGTGCTAGGCGCGGTAATTCACCCCTCCACTTT
NA NA TRBJ2-5 TRBV7-9 CASSFRSDRTTQYF TGTGCCAGCAGCTTTCGGTCGGACCGGACGACCCAGTACTTC
NA NA TRBJ2-5 TRBV7-2 CASSAGLETQYF TGTGCCAGCAGTGCCGGTTTAGAGACCCAGTACTTC
NA NA TRBJ2-5 TRBV7-6 CASSPRGSGFQETQYF TGTGCCAGCAGCCCTAGGGGCTCGGGGTTCCAAGAGACCCAGTACTTC
NA many TRBJ2-3 TRBV5-1 CASSFRLGRDTQYF TGCGCCAGCAGCTTCCGTCTCGGCCGAGATACGCAGTATTTT
NA NA TRBJ1-2 TRBV25-1 CASSEGDPYGYTF TGTGCCAGCAGTGAAGGGGATCCCTATGGCTACACCTTC
NA few TRBJ2-2 TRBV12-3/TRBV12-4 CASSWRARNTGELFF TGTGCCAGCAGTTGGAGGGCGAGGAACACCGGGGAGCTGTTTTTT
NA NA TRBJ2-7 TRBV7-6 CASSGAHEQYF TGTGCCAGCTCGGGGGCCCACGAGCAGTACTTC
TRBD1 NA TRBJ2-7 TRBV3-1 CASSQGDRGQRNGQYF TGTGCCAGCAGCCAAGGTGACAGGGGGCAACGGAACGGGCAGTACTTC
TRBD2 NA TRBJ2-1 TRBV20-1 CSASILAGTNEQFF TGCAGTGCTAGTATCCTAGCGGGGACCAATGAGCAGTTCTTC
NA once TRBJ2-7 TRBV12-3/TRBV12-4 CASSTASPPREQYF TGTGCCAGCAGTACCGCCTCGCCCCCCCGCGAGCAGTACTTC
TRBD2 NA TRBJ2-1 TRBV4-2 CASSQDSPGIRAGDYNEQFF TGTGCCAGCAGCCAAGATAGCCCCGGAATCAGAGCGGGGGATTACAATGAGCAGTTCTTC
TRBD2 few TRBJ2-3 TRBV30 CAWNPGLAENTQYF TGTGCCTGGAATCCGGGACTAGCGGAGAATACGCAGTATTTT
TRBD2 NA TRBJ2-7 TRBV4-3 CASSQDQAGGEQYF TGCGCCAGCAGCCAAGATCAAGCGGGAGGCGAGCAGTACTTC
NA few TRBJ2-2 TRBV15 CATSREVRTPNTGELFF TGTGCCACCAGCAGAGAGGTTAGGACACCGAACACCGGGGAGCTGTTTTTT
NA NA TRBJ2-7 TRBV3-1 CASGLGGRDEQYF TGTGCCAGCGGTCTAGGGGGGCGCGACGAGCAGTACTTC
NA many TRBJ2-4 TRBV6-5 CASSYDSSLAKNIQYF TGTGCCAGCAGCTACGACAGTTCCCTAGCCAAAAACATTCAGTACTTC
NA NA TRBJ1-4 TRBV20-1 CSAPSVGQPNEKLFF TGCAGTGCTCCCTCGGTAGGACAGCCTAATGAAAAACTGTTTTTT
NA NA TRBJ1-2 TRBV18 CAILKTGGGYTF TGTGCCATCTTAAAGACAGGAGGGGGCTACACCTTC
NA few TRBJ1-3 TRBV20-1 CSASGGGAGNTIYF TGCAGTGCTAGCGGGGGAGGGGCTGGAAACACCATATATTTT
NA NA TRBJ2-3 TRBV29-1 CSGVIGGTDTQYF TGCAGCGGGGTCATCGGAGGCACAGATACGCAGTATTTT